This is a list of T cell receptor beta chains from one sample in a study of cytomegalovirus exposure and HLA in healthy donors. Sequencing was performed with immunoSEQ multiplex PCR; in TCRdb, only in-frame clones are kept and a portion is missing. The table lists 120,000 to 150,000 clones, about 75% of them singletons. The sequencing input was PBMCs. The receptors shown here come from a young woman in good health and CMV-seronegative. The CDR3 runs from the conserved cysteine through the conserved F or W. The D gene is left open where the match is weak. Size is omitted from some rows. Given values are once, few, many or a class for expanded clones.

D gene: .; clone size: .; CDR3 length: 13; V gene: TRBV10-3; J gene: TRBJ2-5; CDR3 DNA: TGTGCCATCAGTGGAGGAGGGGACGAGACCCAGTACTTC; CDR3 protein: CAISGGGDETQYF
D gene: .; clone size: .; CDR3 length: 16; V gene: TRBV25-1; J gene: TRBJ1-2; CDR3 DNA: TGTGCCAGCAGTGACGGGGGGCACGATTTCTTCTATGGCTACACCTTC; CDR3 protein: CASSDGGHDFFYGYTF
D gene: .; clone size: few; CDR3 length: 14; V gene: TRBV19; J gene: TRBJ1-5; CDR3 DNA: TGTGCCAGTAGTATGGGGGGTCGCAATCAGCCCCAGCATTTT; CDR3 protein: CASSMGGRNQPQHF
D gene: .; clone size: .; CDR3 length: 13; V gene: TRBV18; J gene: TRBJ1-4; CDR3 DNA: TGTGCCAGCTCACCAAGCACTAATGAAAAACTGTTTTTT; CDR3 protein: CASSPSTNEKLFF
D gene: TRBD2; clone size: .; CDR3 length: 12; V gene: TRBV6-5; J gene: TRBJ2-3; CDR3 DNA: TGTGCCAGCAGTCCCCGGGGGGGGGTACGGTATTTT; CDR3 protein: CASSPRGGVRYF
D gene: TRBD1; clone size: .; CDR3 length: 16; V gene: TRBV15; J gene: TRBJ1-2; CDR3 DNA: TGTGCCACCAGCAGAGTAACAGGGGGGCCCCACTATGGCTACACCTTC; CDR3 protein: CATSRVTGGPHYGYTF
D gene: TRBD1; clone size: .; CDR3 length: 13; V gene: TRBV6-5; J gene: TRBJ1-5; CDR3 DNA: TGTGCCAGCAGAACAGGGGAGAATCAGCCCCAGCATTTT; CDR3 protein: CASRTGENQPQHF
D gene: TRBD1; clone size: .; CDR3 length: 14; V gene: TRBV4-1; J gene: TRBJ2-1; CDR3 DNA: TGCGCCAGCAGCCTTGACCCTAGACAGGGTGATGAGTTCTTC; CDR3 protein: CASSLDPRQGDEFF
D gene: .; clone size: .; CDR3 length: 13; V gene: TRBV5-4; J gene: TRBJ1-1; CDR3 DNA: TGTGCCAGCAGCTTGGGCGAGGGCACTGAAGCTTTCTTT; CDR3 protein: CASSLGEGTEAFF
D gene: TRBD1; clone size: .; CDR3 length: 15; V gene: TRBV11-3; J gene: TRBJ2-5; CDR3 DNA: TGTGCCAGCAGCTTAGGACAGGGTGAGCAGGAGACCCAGTACTTC; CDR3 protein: CASSLGQGEQETQYF
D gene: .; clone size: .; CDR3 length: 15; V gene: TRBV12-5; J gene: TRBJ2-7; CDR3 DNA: TGTGCTAGTGTGGGGGGGGCGGCTAGCTCCTACGAGCAGTACTTC; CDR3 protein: CASVGGAASSYEQYF
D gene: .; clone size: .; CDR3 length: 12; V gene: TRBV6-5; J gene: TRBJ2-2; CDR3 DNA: TGTGCCAGCAGTCGGAACACCGGGGAGCTGTTTTTT; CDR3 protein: CASSRNTGELFF
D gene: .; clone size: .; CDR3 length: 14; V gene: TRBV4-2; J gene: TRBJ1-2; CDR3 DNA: TGTGCCAGCAGCCAAGATCTGACAGTCCATGGCTACACCTTC; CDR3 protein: CASSQDLTVHGYTF
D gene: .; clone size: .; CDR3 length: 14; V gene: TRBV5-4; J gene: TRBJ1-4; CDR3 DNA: TGTGCCAGCAGCTTCAGGGAACCTAATGAAAAACTGTTTTTT; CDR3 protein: CASSFREPNEKLFF
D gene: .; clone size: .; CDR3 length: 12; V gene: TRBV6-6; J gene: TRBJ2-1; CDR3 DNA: TGTGCCAGCAGTTACGTAGTCAATGAGCAGTTCTTC; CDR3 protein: CASSYVVNEQFF
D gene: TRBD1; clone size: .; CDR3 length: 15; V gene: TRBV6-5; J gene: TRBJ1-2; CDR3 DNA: TGTGCCAGCAGTCCCGGGGGGACAGGCTCGGGTGGCTACACCTTC; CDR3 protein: CASSPGGTGSGGYTF
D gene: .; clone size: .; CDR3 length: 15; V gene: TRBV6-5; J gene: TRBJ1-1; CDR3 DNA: TGTGCCAGCAGTTACTCTTCAGGGTGGGCTTCTGAAGCTTTCTTT; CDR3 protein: CASSYSSGWASEAFF
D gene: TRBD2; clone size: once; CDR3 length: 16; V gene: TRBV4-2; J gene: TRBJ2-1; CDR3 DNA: TGTGCCAGCAGCCAAGATACGAGCGGGGGGTTCAATGAGCAGTTCTTC; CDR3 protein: CASSQDTSGGFNEQFF
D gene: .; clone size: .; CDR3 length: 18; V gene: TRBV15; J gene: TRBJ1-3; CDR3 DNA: TGTGCCACCAGCAGAGCCTTACGGACTGCTAGCTCTGGAAACACCATATATTTT; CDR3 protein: CATSRALRTASSGNTIYF
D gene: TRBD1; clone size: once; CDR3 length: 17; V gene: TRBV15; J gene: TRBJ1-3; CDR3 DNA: TGTGCCACCAGCGGAAGTCCCGGGACAGGGTATGGAAACACCATATATTTT; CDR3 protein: CATSGSPGTGYGNTIYF
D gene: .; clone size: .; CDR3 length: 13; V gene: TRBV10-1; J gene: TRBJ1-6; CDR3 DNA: TGCGACTACAGGGCTGAGAATAATTCACCCCTCCACTTT; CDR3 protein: CDYRAENNSPLHF
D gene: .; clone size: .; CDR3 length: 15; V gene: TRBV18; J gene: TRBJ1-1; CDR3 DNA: TGTGCCAGCTCACCTACCCCCGGGATGAACACTGAAGCTTTCTTT; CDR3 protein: CASSPTPGMNTEAFF
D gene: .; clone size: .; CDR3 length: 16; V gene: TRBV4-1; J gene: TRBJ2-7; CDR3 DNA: TGCGCCAGCAGCCAACGCCTTGGGGGGAGCTCCTACGAGCAGTACTTC; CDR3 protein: CASSQRLGGSSYEQYF